This TCR beta chain was identified in a study of beta chain features in type 1 diabetes (dated by TCRdb to the late 2010s). Study-level background: No differences in mean age, gender distribution, total cell number or subset yield were found between patients and healthy donors. A total of 85 million to 140 million sorted cells were examined across all samples, and a strong correlation was observed between cell number per subset and RNA yield. The study compared TCRB repertoires of sorted circulating CD4+ T cell subsets between recently diagnosed type 1 diabetes patients and matched healthy donors. Naive and central memory subsets were obtained from all 30 or so donors, but regulatory and stem cell-like memory subsets were isolated from only 8 patients and roughly 8 healthy donors. General study outcomes and caveats: Naive, central memory and regulatory TCRB repertoires appeared more similar among patients than among healthy donors. Patients with type 1 diabetes made fewer insertions and deleted more nucleotides at VDJ recombination sites, implying thymic rearrangement abnormalities. PCR may preferentially amplify shorter templates, but because patient and control samples were amplified and corrected together, any resulting skew would affect both groups equally. Because small numbers of individuals were included in the HLA sub-analyses, any influence of HLA type on TCRB rearrangement was left unresolved. Sequencing cDNA rather than genomic DNA could over-represent highly expressing activated cells, although activation and CD3 levels did not differ between groups. In all four CD4+ subsets, TCRB CDR3 length was moderately but significantly shorter in type 1 diabetes patients.

Worth noting for this clone: What antigen it recognizes has not been identified. Base qualities are not provided; no much larger clone lies one nucleotide away.

Each donor gave one peripheral blood draw, roughly 110 mL on average, collected into heparinised tubes. A BD FACSAria II and a panel including CD45RO, CCR7, CD25, CD127, CD95 and CD27 were used to sort naive, central memory, regulatory and stem cell-like memory CD4+ T cells. Purity was above 95% for every sorted population. PBMCs were isolated immediately by Lymphoprep density gradient centrifugation and stained directly without culture. Samples were stained and sorted in pairs, with one healthy donor and one patient per experiment, so that batch effects were minimized. The junction shows trimming of 6 bases on V and 3 bases on J, plus 8 bases between the germline ends. The germline V gene encodes CDR1 SNHLY and CDR2 FYNNEI. From its cysteine to its phenylalanine, the CDR3 spans 12 amino acids. Only CDR3 DNA is held: 36 bases, read in frame from base 1. All of the isolated RNA was reverse transcribed with the High Capacity cDNA Reverse Transcription Kit, so expressed TCRB transcripts were sequenced. Naive, central memory and regulatory T cell samples underwent deep immunoSEQ sequencing, averaging around 4 million total reads per sample. Sorted cells were lysed in RLT buffer, and RNA was extracted using DNase-treated RNeasy Micro or Mini kits according to cell number. To prevent cross-contamination, every cell subset was processed on its own, while patient and healthy donor samples were processed together. TCRB sequences were amplified from cDNA with the immunoSEQ multiplex PCR, producing 87-bp fragments spanning the CDR3 region. The amplicons were sequenced using the Illumina HiSeq platform. Per the original workflow: Synthetic template baselines were used to correct PCR bias computationally, reads within Hamming distance 2 were collapsed together, and singletons that could not be merged were discarded. Reads were aligned to IMGT to assign V, D and J genes, CDR3 length, and insertions or deletions at six rearrangement sites. Within each subset, clonotype counts were normalized to the number of sorted cells before true diversity and Gini coefficients were calculated with the tcR R package. Repertoire sharing was quantified using the overlap coefficient calculated on TCRB nucleotide sequences. As a proxy for the pre-selection repertoire, out-of-frame TCRB sequences from naive cells were analyzed. TCRdb holds this immuneACCESS table with in-frame rearrangements only. Some clones are missing; in checked studies, unresolved V genes explain under half, and the rest has no known cause. That table furnishes V, J and clone size, whereas the DNA furnished D and trimming. The sample table holds hundreds of thousands of clones, of which around 15% were seen once. The ten biggest clones cover 0.04% of the sample.

Material for sequencing was naive CD4+ T cells from blood. In the paper's terms, the cell subset or site label means: true naive CD4+ T cells. The chain is encoded by TRBV2 joined to TRBJ1-1; too little of a D gene remains to name it. This sequence originates from a man aged 18-30 years with type 1 diabetes. In nucleotide form, the sequence is TGTGCCAGCAGCGGAGTCTACACTGAAGCTTTCTTT. Its coded protein is CASSGVYTEAFF.